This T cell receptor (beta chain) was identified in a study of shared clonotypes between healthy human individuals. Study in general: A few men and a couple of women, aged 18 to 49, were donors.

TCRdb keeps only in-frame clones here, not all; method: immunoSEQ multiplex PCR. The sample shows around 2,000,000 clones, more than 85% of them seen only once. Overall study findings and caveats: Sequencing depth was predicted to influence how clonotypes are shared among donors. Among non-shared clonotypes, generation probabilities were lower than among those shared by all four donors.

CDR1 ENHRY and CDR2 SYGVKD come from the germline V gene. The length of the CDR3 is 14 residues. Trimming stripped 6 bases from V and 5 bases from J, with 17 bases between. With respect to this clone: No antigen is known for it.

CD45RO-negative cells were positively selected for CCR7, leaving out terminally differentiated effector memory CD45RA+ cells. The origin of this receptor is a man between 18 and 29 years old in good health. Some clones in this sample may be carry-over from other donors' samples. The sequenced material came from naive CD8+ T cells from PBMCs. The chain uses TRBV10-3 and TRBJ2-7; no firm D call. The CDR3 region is CAIRLQENVHEQYF. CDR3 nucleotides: TGTGCCATCAGGCTCCAGGAGAACGTCCACGAGCAGTACTTC.